One and the same sample provided the 29 T cell receptor beta chains below, sequenced in a study of human T cells and chemical hapten exposure. Sequencing started from total RNA isolated from unfractionated whole blood. MiXCR, applied by TCRdb to the 5' RACE reads, yields one record per CDR3 protein. The repertoire holds 150,000 or so distinct CDR3 sequences, with roughly 4.1% as singletons. The source of these receptors is a female donor in good health.

This clonotype was seen at least ten times. The V call is TRBV7-2, the J call TRBJ1-2; D remains ambiguous. The V gene's germline CDR1 is SGHTA and CDR2 FQGNSA. V was cut by 4 bases and J by 2 bases, with 11 bases left in between. This CDR3 region has 14 residues. In DNA form, the CDR3 reads TGTGCCAGCAGCTCCCCTAACACAAACTATGGCTACACCTTC. It is translated as CASSSPNTNYGYTF.

This clonotype was observed at least ten times. The DNA of the CDR3 is TGTGCCAGCAGCCCCTTCACAGCCGAGACCCAGTACTTC. Translating gives CASSPFTAETQYF. The chain carries TRBV14 and TRBJ2-5, with D uncertain. Germline values: CDR1 SGHDN, CDR2 FVKESK. This CDR3 spans 13 amino acids. V was trimmed by 4 bases and J by 5 bases, leaving 11 bases between them.

This clonotype occurred many times. This chain joins TRBV21-1 and TRBJ2-4; the D call TRBD2 from the table was never checked on the DNA. TRBV21-1 is termed a pseudogene. The CDR3 totals 15 residues. The CDR3 loop reads CASSKNSPAKNIQYF. The DNA for the CDR3 is TGTGCCAGCAGCAAAAACTCCCCGGCCAAAAACATTCAGTACTTC.

The rearrangement uses TRBV3-1 and TRBJ2-2; 7 bases fit TRBD2. Germline loops: CDR1 LGHDT, CDR2 YNNKEL (reference sequence). With V trimmed by 4 bases and J by 6 bases, 5 bases remained unmatched. The CDR3 runs 14 residues. The CDR3 spells CASSPGLGAGELFF. The CDR3 DNA reads TGTGCCAGCAGCCCAGGACTAGGTGCCGGGGAGCTGTTTTTT.

This clonotype was detected ten times or more. The chain combines TRBV18 with TRBJ1-4, with no clear D. This CDR3 has 14 residues. V was pared by 6 bases and J by 4 bases, with 12 bases between. Germline CDR1 and CDR2: KGHSH and LQKENI. The CDR3 sequence is CASSPELSNEKLFF. The CDR3, as DNA: TGTGCCAGCTCCCCCGAGTTGAGTAATGAAAAACTGTTTTTT.

In this sample, this clonotype turned up many times. CDR3 residues: CASSVAPTGTGVAYEQYF. DNA of the CDR3: TGTGCCAGCAGCGTAGCTCCAACGGGAACCGGGGTGGCGTACGAGCAGTACTTC. V and J are TRBV9 and TRBJ2-7, with a weak D call TRBD2 (5 bases). The CDR3 length is 18 residues. Trimming stripped 0 bases from V and 4 bases from J, with 23 bases between. CDR1 and CDR2 from the germline V gene are SGDLS and YYNGEE.

Many counts were recorded for this clonotype. This chain uses TRBV7-2 with TRBJ2-2; 8 positions match TRBD2. V lost 3 bases to trimming and J lost 1 base; unmatched junction nucleotides: 4. The CDR3 contains 16 residues. Germline V gene sequence: CDR1 SGHTA, CDR2 FQGNSA. The CDR3 coding sequence is TGTGCCAGCAGCTTTTTCGGGGGGGGGAACACCGGGGAGCTGTTTTTT. Translated: CASSFFGGGNTGELFF.

The chain carries TRBV20-1 and TRBJ2-5; TRBD2 aligns across 8 bases. J gave up 5 bases and V 6 bases, and 14 bases lay outside the gene matches. Germline V gives CDR1 DFQATT, CDR2 SNEGSKA (reference sequence). The CDR3 is 15 residues long. The CDR3: CSAYGAGGAEETQYF. The CDR3 DNA sequence: TGCAGTGCCTACGGGGCCGGGGGGGCTGAGGAGACCCAGTACTTC.

This clonotype was seen a handful of times. The V call is TRBV5-6, the J call TRBJ1-3; perhaps TRBD1 as D (5 bases). Trimming left V 4 bases short and J 4 bases short, with 18 bases between. Germline V gene data show CDR1 as SGHDT and CDR2 as YYEEEE. The CDR3 consists of 16 residues. CDR3 amino acids: CASSPGRTSAGNTIYF. CDR3 sequence (DNA): TGTGCCAGCAGCCCAGGGAGGACCTCTGCGGGAAACACCATATATTTT.

This clonotype was picked up a small number of times. The chain joins TRBV7-2 to TRBJ2-5; D unclear. V lost 1 base to trimming and J lost 5 bases, with 8 bases between them. The CDR3 extends over 13 amino acids. Germline CDR1 SGHTA, CDR2 FQGNSA. CDR3 amino acids: CASSLDLSETQYF. CDR3 bases: TGTGCCAGCAGCTTAGATCTTTCCGAGACCCAGTACTTC.

J is TRBJ1-2 and V is TRBV7-9, with 9 positions matching TRBD1. J was trimmed by 7 bases and V by 5 bases; bases with no gene match: 14. The germline V gene encodes CDR1 SEHNR and CDR2 FQNEAQ (reference sequence). This CDR3 is 16 amino acids long. In DNA, the CDR3 is TGTGCCAGCAGCCCCCCCTCGACAGGGGGTGTGGTTGGCTACACCTTC. This encodes CASSPPSTGGVVGYTF.

This chain joins TRBV5-5 and TRBJ2-1, with 13 bases identical to TRBD2. Germline V gene lookup returns CDR1 SGHKS and CDR2 YYEKEE (reference sequence). Trimming cost V 0 bases and J 5 bases; bases outside gene matches: 5. The CDR3 is 17 residues long. CDR3 coding DNA: TGTGCCAGCAGCTTGGCGCCTGGACTAGCGGGAGACAATGAGCAGTTCTTC. Translated: CASSLAPGLAGDNEQFF.

The chain couples TRBV6-1 to TRBJ2-7, with D unresolved. The CDR3 is 12 amino acids. Looked up from germline, CDR1 is MNHNS and CDR2 is SASEGT. Trimming cost V 6 bases and J 5 bases, with 11 bases left between them. CDR3 sequence reads: CASRDTTDEQYF. The CDR3 DNA follows: TGTGCCAGCAGAGACACCACCGACGAGCAGTACTTC.

This clonotype occurred many times. This chain uses TRBV9 with TRBJ2-3; D may correspond to TRBD1 or TRBD2 (6 bases each). The germline V and J ends were trimmed by 2 bases and 3 bases, with 13 bases remaining between them. Germline CDR1 is SGDLS and CDR2 is YYNGEE. The CDR3 extends over 15 amino acids. The chain's CDR3 is CASSVRGQMTDTQYF. The CDR3 nucleotides read TGTGCCAGCAGCGTTCGGGGGCAGATGACAGATACGCAGTATTTT.

In its sample, this clonotype was seen many times. The V call is TRBV2, the J call TRBJ1-1, with D tentatively TRBD1 (5 bases). Trimming took 4 bases from V and 6 from J, leaving 9 bases between them. Germline CDR1 is SNHLY and CDR2 is FYNNEI. The CDR3 contains 12 residues. In nucleotides, the CDR3 is TGTGCCAGCAGTGCACCGGGGCCTGAAGCTTTCTTT. Its protein is CASSAPGPEAFF. Using reference TRBV2 and TRBJ1-1 for the parts outside the CDR3, the full variable domain is EPEVTQTPSHQVTQMGQEVILRCVPISNHLYFYWYRQILGQKVEFLVSFYNNEISEKSEIFDDQFSVERPDGSNFTLKIRSTKLEDSAMYFCASSAPGPEAFFGQGTRLTVV.

Many counts were recorded for this clonotype. This chain joins TRBV20-1 and TRBJ1-1; no firm D call. CDR1 is DFQATT and CDR2 is SNEGSKA in the germline V gene (reference sequence). The CDR3 has 11 residues. V was trimmed by 6 bases and J by 1 base, leaving 6 bases between them. CDR3 amino acids: CSAAWNTEAFF. The CDR3 bases are TGCAGTGCAGCGTGGAACACTGAAGCTTTCTTT.

This clonotype was counted ten times or more. The chain uses TRBV18 and TRBJ1-3; D unresolved. CDR1 KGHSH and CDR2 LQKENI come from the germline V gene. V lost 2 bases, J lost 0 bases, and 8 bases lay in between. This CDR3 spans 15 amino acids. The CDR3 region has the DNA TGTGCCAGCTCACCATCACTGAGCTCTGGAAACACCATATATTTT. Translating gives CASSPSLSSGNTIYF.

This clonotype was detected a few times. J is TRBJ2-7 and V is TRBV4-2; 7 bases fit TRBD2. CDR3 length equals 17 residues. In germline, CDR1 is LGHNA, CDR2 YNFKEQ. J lost 2 bases, V lost 0 bases, and 10 bases had no gene match. In nucleotides, the CDR3 is TGTGCCAGCAGCCAAGATAGAGTGACTAGCTCCACCTACGAGCAGTACTTC. Amino acids: CASSQDRVTSSTYEQYF.

This clonotype was seen many times. The chain uses TRBV28 and TRBJ2-7; D is unresolved. Germline CDR1 reads MDHEN; CDR2 reads SYDVKM. This CDR3 has 12 residues. V lost 4 bases to trimming and J lost 7 bases, with 11 bases between them. CDR3 coding DNA: TGTGCCAGCAGTTCCCACCTCGAGGAGCAGTACTTC. This sequence encodes CASSSHLEEQYF.

This clonotype showed up many times. The genes are TRBV5-5 and TRBJ2-3; D is uncertain. The CDR3 runs 14 residues. V was shortened by 2 bases and J by 2 bases, with 9 bases between the two germline ends. CDR1 is SGHKS and CDR2 is YYEKEE in the germline V gene (reference sequence). The CDR3 loop reads CASSLSTTTDTQYF. CDR3 DNA: TGTGCCAGCAGCTTATCGACAACCACAGATACGCAGTATTTT.

The table lists this clonotype with many counts. The rearrangement uses TRBV28 and TRBJ2-5; 9 bases fit TRBD2. The CDR3 has 19 residues. The germline V gene has CDR1 MDHEN and CDR2 SYDVKM. V shed 2 bases and J 2 bases; nucleotides not matched to a gene: 15. The CDR3 sequence is CASSLGAYAGGPGQETQYF. CDR3 DNA: TGTGCCAGCAGTTTAGGGGCCTACGCGGGGGGGCCGGGACAAGAGACCCAGTACTTC.

The table lists this clonotype with many counts. V and J are TRBV7-2 and TRBJ2-5, with D perhaps TRBD1 (5 bases). This CDR3 has 15 amino acids. V was clipped by 1 base and J by 1 base, with 10 bases between them. CDR1 is SGHTA and CDR2 is FQGNSA in the germline V gene. The CDR3 DNA reads TGTGCCAGCAGCTTAGATTCAGGGCCCCAAGAGACCCAGTACTTC. It specifies CASSLDSGPQETQYF.

This clonotype showed up just a few times. This chain joins TRBV12-3 or TRBV12-4 and TRBJ1-2; D remains unclear. Deletions cut 4 bases from V and 12 bases from J, with 18 bases between. This CDR3 is built from 13 residues. The CDR3 is CASSSQRNGLNTF. The CDR3 bases are TGTGCCAGCAGTTCTCAAAGGAACGGGCTGAACACCTTC.

This CDR3 reads CASSPRRAGLYEQYF. For the CDR3, the DNA is TGTGCCAGCAGCCCACGACGAGCGGGTCTCTACGAGCAGTACTTC. This sequence joins TRBV3-1 and TRBJ2-7, with D perhaps matching TRBD2 (6 bases). Germline V lookup: CDR1 LGHDT, CDR2 YNNKEL (reference sequence). Trimming removed 4 bases at V and 3 bases at J, with 16 bases between. The CDR3 runs 15 residues.

Regarding this clonotype: One base away lies a much larger clone, so this may be a sequencing read error. V and J are TRBV12-3 or TRBV12-4 and TRBJ1-5, with TRBD1 matching over 10 bases. Trimming cost V 4 bases and J 6 bases; bases outside gene matches: 9. The CDR3 sequence is 16 residues long. CDR3 DNA: TGTGCCAGCAGTTATGGGACAGGGGAGTGGGGTCAGCCCCAGCATTTT. This translates into CASSYGTGEWGQPQHF.

Ten or more counts support this clonotype. The J gene is TRBJ2-5, the V gene TRBV29-1; tentative D call: TRBD2 (6 bases). Germline V gene lookup returns CDR1 SQVTM and CDR2 ANQGSEA. V was pared by 6 bases and J by 5 bases, with 28 bases between. CDR3 length equals 17 residues. In DNA, the CDR3 is TGCAGCGTCCCCAGGACTAAATTAATCTCCCAGGGTGAGACCCAGTACTTC. Translating it yields CSVPRTKLISQGETQYF.

This clonotype was detected a few times. The CDR3 bases are TGCAGCGTTGGGACAGGGGGTCAGCCCCAGCATTTT. This translates into CSVGTGGQPQHF. The chain has TRBV29-1 and TRBJ1-5, with 10 bases fitting TRBD1. With V trimmed by 4 bases and J by 6 bases, 0 bases remained unmatched. The CDR3 loop spans 12 amino acids. CDR1 is SQVTM, CDR2 ANQGSEA, per germline.

The sample holds a few counts of this clonotype. This chain links TRBV30 with TRBJ2-5, with TRBD2 identical over 9 bases. Germline loops: CDR1 GTSNPN, CDR2 SVGIG (reference sequence). This CDR3 contains 15 residues. J lost 2 bases, V lost 0 bases, and 4 bases had no gene match. Here the CDR3 DNA reads TGTGCCTGGAGTGTACGGCTAGCGGGACAAGAGACCCAGTACTTC. Its protein is CAWSVRLAGQETQYF.

This clonotype was counted many times. The V call is TRBV3-1, the J call TRBJ2-1; 13 bases fit TRBD2. The CDR3 totals 16 residues. The V segment lost 5 bases and the J segment 4 bases; nucleotides outside the gene matches: 5. The V gene's germline CDR1 is LGHDT and CDR2 YNNKEL (reference sequence). The CDR3 is CASSYGLAGEYNEQFF. The DNA for the CDR3 is TGTGCCAGCAGCTACGGACTAGCGGGGGAGTACAATGAGCAGTTCTTC.